This TCR beta chain was identified in a study of T-cell reconstitution after alpha-beta-depleted transplantation in children. The library targeted TCRbeta and was prepared with unique molecular identifiers. Each CDR3 protein gets one entry after TCRdb re-called the PCR reads with MiXCR. The sample includes 250,000 to 300,000 distinct CDR3 sequences, 9.5% to 10% of them seen just once. V was shortened by 1 base and J by 4 bases, with 5 bases between the two germline ends. CDR1 and CDR2 from the germline V gene are SGHTA and FQGNSA. This CDR3 comprises 14 residues. The TCR was taken from a human donor who donated a stem cell graft to a child with SCID. The gene calls are TRBV7-2 and TRBJ1-6; D is undetermined. Source: PBMCs from the stem cell graft donor, taken from the stem cell graft. For the CDR3, the DNA is TGTGCCAGCAGCTTAGGTGCATATAATTCACCCCTCCACTTT. It specifies CASSLGAYNSPLHF.